A selection of T cell receptor beta chains follows, all from one sample in a study of blood T cell repertoires in COVID-19. Clones were read by immunoSEQ multiplex PCR, and TCRdb kept only the in-frame ones, dropping some. The table lists 150,000 to 180,000 clones, about 85% of them singletons. Input material: peripheral blood. The origin of the receptors is a man aged 60 to 69 with COVID-19, enrolled during active disease. Each CDR3 is given with its conserved first and last residue. A D gene is named only where the DNA matches it firmly.

D: TRBD1
V: TRBV2
J: TRBJ1-1
CDR3: CASRGQGDTEAFF

D: .
V: TRBV19
J: TRBJ1-1
CDR3: CASSKNPGQMNTEAFF

D: TRBD2
V: TRBV7-6
J: TRBJ2-3
CDR3: CASSLVAGGSTDTQYF

D: TRBD1
V: TRBV5-1
J: TRBJ2-2
CDR3: CASSRTYQGAGTGELFF

D: .
V: TRBV9
J: TRBJ1-3
CDR3: CASSAGDNLSGNTIYF

D: TRBD2
V: TRBV9
J: TRBJ2-1
CDR3: CASSSRTSLNEQFF

D: TRBD2
V: TRBV19
J: TRBJ2-1
CDR3: CASTGTSGRNEQFF

D: .
V: TRBV2
J: TRBJ2-3
CDR3: CASINQGGSDTQYF

D: TRBD1
V: TRBV6-5
J: TRBJ1-5
CDR3: CASSKDRLGNQPQHF

D: TRBD1
V: TRBV10-3
J: TRBJ1-3
CDR3: CATRPGTGSGNTIYF

D: TRBD1
V: TRBV19
J: TRBJ2-1
CDR3: CASSRDRGNFYNEQFF

D: .
V: TRBV7-9
J: TRBJ1-5
CDR3: CASSPTAREPQHF

D: TRBD1
V: TRBV15
J: TRBJ1-4
CDR3: CATSRGDRDNEKLFF

D: .
V: TRBV2
J: TRBJ1-4
CDR3: CASSGTALNEKLFF

D: TRBD1
V: TRBV3-1/TRBV3-2
J: TRBJ2-2
CDR3: CASSQGQGVDGELFF

D: .
V: TRBV6-2/TRBV6-3
J: TRBJ1-5
CDR3: CASSPLDRPVGMSNQPQHF

D: .
V: TRBV12-3/TRBV12-4
J: TRBJ1-1
CDR3: CASSLLENTEAFF

D: TRBD1
V: TRBV25-1
J: TRBJ2-3
CDR3: CASSEDRGRNTDTQYF

D: .
V: TRBV6-5
J: TRBJ2-7
CDR3: CASSRDSPNSYEQYF

D: .
V: TRBV29-1
J: TRBJ1-1
CDR3: CSVEDPGTEAFF

D: .
V: TRBV25-1
J: TRBJ1-5
CDR3: CASSEATGPAQPQHF

D: TRBD1
V: TRBV5-5
J: TRBJ1-2
CDR3: CASSPQTGDNYGYTF

D: .
V: TRBV25-1
J: TRBJ1-4
CDR3: CASSELGPITVEKLFF

D: TRBD1
V: TRBV7-9
J: TRBJ1-1
CDR3: CASSSSEQGASFF

D: .
V: TRBV5-4
J: TRBJ2-3
CDR3: CASSSQGTDTQYF

D: TRBD1
V: TRBV30
J: TRBJ1-3
CDR3: CAWTLGGLSGNTIYF

D: .
V: TRBV5-4
J: TRBJ1-5
CDR3: CASSFSGGSNQPQHF

D: .
V: TRBV25-1
J: TRBJ2-1
CDR3: CASKAGAYNEQFF